The next 12 T cell receptor beta chains were all read from a single sample in a study of blood T cell repertoires in COVID-19. Here immunoSEQ multiplex PCR was the method, and the copy in TCRdb shows in-frame clones only, minus some. The table records 270,000 or so clones, about 80% of them present only once. The sequenced material came from PBMCs or T cells enriched from blood (not recorded which). These receptors all stem from a man aged 50-59 years who had recovered from COVID-19.

The sample holds one count of this clone. The rearrangement uses TRBV11-1 and TRBJ1-1, with D maybe TRBD1 (5 bases). Germline CDR1 SGHAT, CDR2 FQDESV (reference sequence). The CDR3 sequence is 13 residues long. V gave up 3 bases and J gave up 7 bases, with 12 bases separating them. The CDR3 DNA is TGTGCCAGCAGCTTCACCGGACAAGGTGAAGCTTTCTTT. Amino acids: CASSFTGQGEAFF.

This chain uses TRBV7-3 with TRBJ1-1, with 9 nucleotides matching TRBD1. The CDR3 length is 17 residues. Trimming at V came to 6 bases and at J to 4 bases, leaving 15 bases not matched to a gene. In germline, CDR1 is SGHTA, CDR2 FQGTGA. The CDR3 reads CASRPTGGPKGVTEAFF. CDR3 DNA sequence: TGTGCCAGCAGACCCACAGGGGGCCCTAAAGGCGTCACTGAAGCTTTCTTT.

This chain joins TRBV18 and TRBJ2-7; the D is unclear. Germline CDR1 is KGHSH and CDR2 is LQKENI. The CDR3 runs to 13 residues. V was shortened by 6 bases and J by 6 bases, with 15 bases between the two germline ends. DNA for the CDR3: TGTGCCAGCTCGCTTAAGGTTACGGGCGAGCAGTACTTC. This encodes CASSLKVTGEQYF.

The chain has TRBV6-4 and TRBJ2-3; D gene uncertain. V shed 2 bases and J shed 1 base, with 4 bases lying between them. This CDR3 contains 13 residues. Germline V gives CDR1 MRHNA, CDR2 SNTAGT. CDR3 residues: CASSDRGTDTQYF. In DNA form, the CDR3 reads TGTGCCAGCAGTGACCGAGGCACAGATACGCAGTATTTT.

V gene TRBV19 combines with J gene TRBJ2-7; 13 nucleotides align to TRBD2. The ends lost 6 bases at V and 2 bases at J; junction bases unmatched: 7. Germline-derived CDR1 and CDR2 are LNHDA and SQIVND (reference sequence). The CDR3 length is 16 residues. The CDR3 reads CASRTSGRSGAYEQYF. The CDR3 coding sequence is TGTGCCAGTAGGACTAGCGGGAGGAGTGGCGCCTACGAGCAGTACTTC.

The rearrangement uses TRBV24-1 and TRBJ2-3, with D uncertain. Germline V gene sequence: CDR1 KGHDR, CDR2 SFDVKD. The V end was cut by 3 bases, the J end by 2 bases, with 14 bases between. This CDR3 has 16 amino acids. CDR3 amino acids: CATSDRRGQLTDTQYF. The CDR3 DNA sequence: TGTGCCACCAGTGATCGCCGTGGGCAACTCACAGATACGCAGTATTTT.

This sequence joins TRBV7-8 and TRBJ2-6, with a possible D match to TRBD1 (8 bases). This CDR3 has 18 residues. Germline CDR1 is SGHVS and CDR2 is FQNEAQ. Trimming removed 5 bases from V and 2 bases from J, with 19 bases in between. The CDR3 bases are TGTGCCAGCAGCAGAACAGGGGGAGGGGGTGCTGGGGCCAACGTCCTGACTTTC. Translated, it gives CASSRTGGGGAGANVLTF. The full variable domain, completed using reference TRBV7-8 and TRBJ2-6, is GAGVSQSPRYKVAKRGQDVALRCDPISGHVSLFWYQQALGQGPEFLTYFQNEAQLDKSGLPSDRFFAERPEGSVSTLKIQRTQQEDSAVYLCASSRTGGGGAGANVLTFGAGSRLTVL.

This sequence joins TRBV11-2 and TRBJ2-3; 8 bases are shared with TRBD2. Germline CDR1 reads SGHAT; CDR2 reads FQNNGV. The CDR3 runs to 17 residues. The V and J ends lost 0 bases and 0 bases, in that order; junction bases with no gene match: 5. CDR3 in amino acids: CASSLDEQRGSTDTQYF. Written as DNA, the CDR3 is TGTGCCAGCAGCTTAGATGAGCAGCGGGGGAGCACAGATACGCAGTATTTT.

The chain is built from TRBV2 and TRBJ2-1; 13 nucleotides align to TRBD2. Germline values: CDR1 SNHLY, CDR2 FYNNEI. V lost 1 base, J lost 10 bases, and 7 bases stayed unmatched. This CDR3 has 16 residues. The CDR3 nucleotides read TGTGCCAGCAGTGAAGAGAGACTAGCGGGGGGCCGCGAGCAGTTCTTC. Protein sequence: CASSEERLAGGREQFF.

V is TRBV18 and J is TRBJ2-5, with 7 bases identical to TRBD2. Germline V lookup: CDR1 KGHSH, CDR2 LQKENI. This CDR3 is built from 15 residues. The J segment lost 7 bases and the V segment lost 8 bases, leaving 16 bases of the junction unmatched. This CDR3 is CASNPRRESRVTQYF. DNA for the CDR3: TGTGCCAGCAACCCTAGGCGGGAGTCTCGGGTGACCCAGTACTTC. The whole variable domain, filled in from reference TRBV18 and TRBJ2-5, reads NAGVMQNPRHLVRRRGQEARLRCSPMKGHSHVYWYRQLPEEGLKFMVYLQKENIIDESGMPKERFSAEFPKEGPSILRIQQVVRGDSAAYFCASNPRRESRVTQYFGPGTRLLVL.

The chain employs TRBV28 and TRBJ2-7; 10 bases line up with TRBD2. The germline V gene has CDR1 MDHEN and CDR2 SYDVKM. V lost 4 bases and J lost 4; bases outside the gene matches: 7. The CDR3 consists of 15 residues. The CDR3 coding sequence is TGTGCCAGCAGTTCCGGTGGTAGCGGGAGGTACGAGCAGTACTTC. Encoded protein: CASSSGGSGRYEQYF.

This sequence joins TRBV10-3 and TRBJ2-1; D is perhaps TRBD1 (6 bases). The CDR3 length is 17 residues. The ends were cut back, 0 bases at V and 2 bases at J, with 14 bases in the middle. In germline, CDR1 is ENHRY, CDR2 SYGVKD. The CDR3 DNA sequence: TGTGCCATCAGTGAGTCGGTGGCAGGGGCTGCCTACAATGAGCAGTTCTTC. Protein product: CAISESVAGAAYNEQFF.